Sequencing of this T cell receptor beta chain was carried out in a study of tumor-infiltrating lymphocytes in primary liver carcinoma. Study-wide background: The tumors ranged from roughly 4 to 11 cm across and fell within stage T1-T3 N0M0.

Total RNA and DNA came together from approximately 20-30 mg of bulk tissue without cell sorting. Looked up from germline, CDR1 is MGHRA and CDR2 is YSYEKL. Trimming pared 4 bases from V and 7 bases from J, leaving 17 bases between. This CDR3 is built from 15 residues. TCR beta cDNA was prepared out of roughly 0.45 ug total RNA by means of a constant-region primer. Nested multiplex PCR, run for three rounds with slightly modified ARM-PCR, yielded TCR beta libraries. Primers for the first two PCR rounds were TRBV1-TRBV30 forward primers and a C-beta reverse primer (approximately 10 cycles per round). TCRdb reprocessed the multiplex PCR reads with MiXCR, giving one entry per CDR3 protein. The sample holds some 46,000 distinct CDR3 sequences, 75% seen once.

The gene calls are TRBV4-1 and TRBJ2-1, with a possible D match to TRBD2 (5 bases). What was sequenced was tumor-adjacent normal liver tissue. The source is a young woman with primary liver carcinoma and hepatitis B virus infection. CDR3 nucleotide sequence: TGCGCCAGCAGCCCATGGGTTTGCGGGTATAATGAGCAGTTCTTC. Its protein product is CASSPWVCGYNEQFF.